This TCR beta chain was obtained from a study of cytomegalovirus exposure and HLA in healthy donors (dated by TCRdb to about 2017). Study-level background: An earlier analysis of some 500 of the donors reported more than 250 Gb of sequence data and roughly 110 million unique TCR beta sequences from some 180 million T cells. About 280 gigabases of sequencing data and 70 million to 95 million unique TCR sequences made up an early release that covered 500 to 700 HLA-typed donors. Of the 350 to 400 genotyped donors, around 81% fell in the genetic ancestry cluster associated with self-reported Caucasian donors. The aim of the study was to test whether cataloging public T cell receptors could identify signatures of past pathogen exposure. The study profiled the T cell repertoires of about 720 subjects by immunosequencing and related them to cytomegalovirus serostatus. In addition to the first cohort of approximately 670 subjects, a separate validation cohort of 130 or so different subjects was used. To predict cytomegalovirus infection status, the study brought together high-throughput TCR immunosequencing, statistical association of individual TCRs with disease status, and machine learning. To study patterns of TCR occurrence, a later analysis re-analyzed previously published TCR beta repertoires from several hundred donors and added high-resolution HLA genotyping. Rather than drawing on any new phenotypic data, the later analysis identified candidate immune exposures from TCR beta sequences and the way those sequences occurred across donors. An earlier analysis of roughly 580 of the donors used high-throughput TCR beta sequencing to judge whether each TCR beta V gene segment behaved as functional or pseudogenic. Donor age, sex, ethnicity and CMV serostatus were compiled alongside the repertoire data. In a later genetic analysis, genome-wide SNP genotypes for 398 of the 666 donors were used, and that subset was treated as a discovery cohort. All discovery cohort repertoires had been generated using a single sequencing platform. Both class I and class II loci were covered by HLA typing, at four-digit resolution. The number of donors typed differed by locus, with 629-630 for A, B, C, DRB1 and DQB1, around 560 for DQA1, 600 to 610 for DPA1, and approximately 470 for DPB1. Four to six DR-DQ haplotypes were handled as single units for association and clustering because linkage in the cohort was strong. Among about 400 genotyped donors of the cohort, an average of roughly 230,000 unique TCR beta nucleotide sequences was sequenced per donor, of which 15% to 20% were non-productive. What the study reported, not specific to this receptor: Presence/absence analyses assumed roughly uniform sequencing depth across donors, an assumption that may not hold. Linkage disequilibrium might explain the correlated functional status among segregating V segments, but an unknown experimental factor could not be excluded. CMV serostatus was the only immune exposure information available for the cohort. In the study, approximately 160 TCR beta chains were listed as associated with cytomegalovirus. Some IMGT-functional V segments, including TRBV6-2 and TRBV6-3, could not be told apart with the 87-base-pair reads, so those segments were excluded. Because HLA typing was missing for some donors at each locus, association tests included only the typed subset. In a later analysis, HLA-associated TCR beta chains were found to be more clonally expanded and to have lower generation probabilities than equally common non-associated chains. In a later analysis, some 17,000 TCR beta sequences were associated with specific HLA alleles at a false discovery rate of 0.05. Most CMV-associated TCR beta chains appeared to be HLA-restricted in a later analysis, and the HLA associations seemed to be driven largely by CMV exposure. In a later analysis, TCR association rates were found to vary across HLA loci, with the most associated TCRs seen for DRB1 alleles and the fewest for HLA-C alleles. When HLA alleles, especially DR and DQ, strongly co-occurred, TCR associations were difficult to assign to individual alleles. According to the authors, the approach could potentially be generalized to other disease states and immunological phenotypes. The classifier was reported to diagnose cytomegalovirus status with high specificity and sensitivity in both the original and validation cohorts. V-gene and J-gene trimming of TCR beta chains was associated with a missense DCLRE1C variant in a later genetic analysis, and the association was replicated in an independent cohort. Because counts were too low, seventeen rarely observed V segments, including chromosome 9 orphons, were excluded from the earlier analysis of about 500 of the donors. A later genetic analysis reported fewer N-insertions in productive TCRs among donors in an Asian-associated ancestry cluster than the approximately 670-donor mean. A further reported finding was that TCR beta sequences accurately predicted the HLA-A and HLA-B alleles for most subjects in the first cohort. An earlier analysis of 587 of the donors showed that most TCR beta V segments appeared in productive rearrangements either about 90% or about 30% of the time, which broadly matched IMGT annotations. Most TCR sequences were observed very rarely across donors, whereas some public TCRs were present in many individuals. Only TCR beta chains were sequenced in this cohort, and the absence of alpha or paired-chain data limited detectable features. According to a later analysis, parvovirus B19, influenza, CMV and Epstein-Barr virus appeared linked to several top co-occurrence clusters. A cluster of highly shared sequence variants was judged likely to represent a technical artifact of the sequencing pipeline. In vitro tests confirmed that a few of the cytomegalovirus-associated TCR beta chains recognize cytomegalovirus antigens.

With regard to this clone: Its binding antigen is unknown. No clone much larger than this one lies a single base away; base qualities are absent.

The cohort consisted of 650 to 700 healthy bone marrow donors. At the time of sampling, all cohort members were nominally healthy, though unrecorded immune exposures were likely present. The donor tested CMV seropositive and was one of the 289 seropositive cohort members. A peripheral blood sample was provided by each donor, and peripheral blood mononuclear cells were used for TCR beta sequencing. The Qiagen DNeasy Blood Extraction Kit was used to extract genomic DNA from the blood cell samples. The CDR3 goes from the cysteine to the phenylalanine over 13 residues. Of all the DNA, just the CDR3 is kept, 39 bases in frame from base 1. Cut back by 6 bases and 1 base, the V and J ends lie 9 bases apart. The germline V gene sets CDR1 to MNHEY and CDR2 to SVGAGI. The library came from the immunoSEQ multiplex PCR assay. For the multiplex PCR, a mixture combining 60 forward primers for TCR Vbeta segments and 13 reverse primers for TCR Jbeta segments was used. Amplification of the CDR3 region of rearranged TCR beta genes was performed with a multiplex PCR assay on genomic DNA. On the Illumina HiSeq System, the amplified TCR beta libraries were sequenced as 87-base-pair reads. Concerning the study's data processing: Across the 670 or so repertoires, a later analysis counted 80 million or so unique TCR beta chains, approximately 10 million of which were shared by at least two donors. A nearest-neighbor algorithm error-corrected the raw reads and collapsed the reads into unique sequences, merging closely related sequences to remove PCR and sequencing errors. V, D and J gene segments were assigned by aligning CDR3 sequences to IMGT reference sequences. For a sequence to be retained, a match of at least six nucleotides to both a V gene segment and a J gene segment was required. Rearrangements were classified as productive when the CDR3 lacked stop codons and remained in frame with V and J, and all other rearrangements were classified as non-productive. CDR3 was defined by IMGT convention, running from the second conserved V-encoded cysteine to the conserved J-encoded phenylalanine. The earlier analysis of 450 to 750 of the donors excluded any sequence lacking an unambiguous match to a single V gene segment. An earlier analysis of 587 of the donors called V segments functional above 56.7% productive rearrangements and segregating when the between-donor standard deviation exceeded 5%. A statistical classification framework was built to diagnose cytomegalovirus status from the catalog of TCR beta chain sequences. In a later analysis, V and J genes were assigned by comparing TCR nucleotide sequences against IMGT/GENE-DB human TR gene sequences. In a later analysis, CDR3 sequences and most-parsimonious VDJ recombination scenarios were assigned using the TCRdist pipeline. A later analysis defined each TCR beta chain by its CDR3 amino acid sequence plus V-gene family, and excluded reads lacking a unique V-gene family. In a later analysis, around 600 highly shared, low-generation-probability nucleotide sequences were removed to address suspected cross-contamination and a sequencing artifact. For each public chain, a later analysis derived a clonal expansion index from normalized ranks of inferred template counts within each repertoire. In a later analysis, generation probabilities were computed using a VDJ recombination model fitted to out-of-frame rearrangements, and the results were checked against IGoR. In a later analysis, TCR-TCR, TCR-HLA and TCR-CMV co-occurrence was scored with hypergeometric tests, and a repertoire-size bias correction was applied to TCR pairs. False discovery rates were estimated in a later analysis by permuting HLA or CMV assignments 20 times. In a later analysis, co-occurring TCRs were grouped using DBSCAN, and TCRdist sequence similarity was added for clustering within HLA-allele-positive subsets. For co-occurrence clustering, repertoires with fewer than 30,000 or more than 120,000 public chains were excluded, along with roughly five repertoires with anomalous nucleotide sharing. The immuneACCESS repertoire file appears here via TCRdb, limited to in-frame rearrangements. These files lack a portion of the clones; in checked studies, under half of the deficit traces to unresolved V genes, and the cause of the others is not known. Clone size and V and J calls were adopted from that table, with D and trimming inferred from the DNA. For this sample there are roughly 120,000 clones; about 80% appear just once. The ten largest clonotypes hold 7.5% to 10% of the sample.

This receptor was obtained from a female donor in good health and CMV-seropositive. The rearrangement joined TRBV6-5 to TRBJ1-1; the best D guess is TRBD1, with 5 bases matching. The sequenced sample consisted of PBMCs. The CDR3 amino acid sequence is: CASSDQGNTEAFF. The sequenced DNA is TGTGCCAGCAGCGACCAGGGGAACACTGAAGCTTTCTTT.